A selection of T cell receptor beta chains follows, all from one sample in a study of T cells in Graves' hyperthyroidism and ophthalmopathy. TCRdb redid the calling of the multiplex PCR reads with MiXCR, one entry per CDR3 protein. The table has about 380,000 distinct CDR3 sequences, 18% seen once. What was sequenced was blood. These receptors were taken from a young man with Graves' ophthalmopathy. Each CDR3 is given with its conserved first and last residue. The order of the fields is V gene, J gene, D gene, clone size, CDR3 DNA, CDR3 protein. A D gene is named only where the DNA matches it firmly. Clone size, where shown, is once, few, many, or a class for clones that have expanded.

TRBV19	TRBJ1-5	TRBD1	NA	TGTGCCAGTAGGGACAGGGGAAGTCAGCCCCAGCATTTT	CASRDRGSQPQHF
TRBV9	TRBJ2-6	NA	few	TGTGCCAGCAGCGTTCCCTCGACTGGGGCCAACGTCCTGACTTTC	CASSVPSTGANVLTF
TRBV6-2/TRBV6-3	TRBJ2-3	NA	NA	TGTGCCAGCTCCCCGGACAGTTTCTGGACAGATACGCAGTATTTT	CASSPDSFWTDTQYF
TRBV11-2	TRBJ1-1	NA	many	TGTGCCAGCAGCTTAGCTTGGGGAACTGAAGCTTTCTTT	CASSLAWGTEAFF
TRBV5-5	TRBJ2-7	NA	many	TGTGCCAGCAGCTTGGGGGCACCCTCCTACGAGCAGTACTTC	CASSLGAPSYEQYF
TRBV2	TRBJ2-5	NA	many	TGTGCCAGCATCTCTCAGGGAGGTTCGGAGACCCAGTACTTC	CASISQGGSETQYF
TRBV6-5	TRBJ2-7	NA	NA	TGTGCCAGCAGTTACTCGAGACACAGCTCCTACGAGCAGTACTTC	CASSYSRHSSYEQYF
TRBV27	TRBJ1-4	TRBD1	NA	TGTGCCAGCAGAAGAGGGGGCGAAAAACTGTTTTTT	CASRRGGEKLFF
TRBV15	TRBJ1-6	TRBD1	NA	TGTGCCACCAGCAGACTTCTACAGACAGGGGGAAATTCACCCCTCCACTTT	CATSRLLQTGGNSPLHF
TRBV10-1	TRBJ1-1	TRBD1	few	TGCGCCAGCAGTGGGACAGGGAGGGCTGAAGCTTTCTTT	CASSGTGRAEAFF
TRBV20-1	TRBJ2-1	TRBD1	NA	TGCAGTGCTCGACCCTGGGACAGGGGGAATGAGCAGTTCTTC	CSARPWDRGNEQFF
TRBV5-1	TRBJ2-5	NA	NA	TGCGCCAGCAGCTTGGAAGGGCCCGAGTCCACCCAGTACTTC	CASSLEGPESTQYF
TRBV18	TRBJ2-5	NA	few	TGTGCCAGCTCACCATATGCCACCCAAGAGACCCAGTACTTC	CASSPYATQETQYF
TRBV10-3	TRBJ1-5	NA	NA	TGTGCCATCAGTCCAGCCGGGGTTCTAGGGAATCAGCCCCAGCATTTT	CAISPAGVLGNQPQHF
TRBV5-1	TRBJ2-3	TRBD2	few	TGCGCCAGCAGCTTGGTTCGGGGGGCAGATACGCAGTATTTT	CASSLVRGADTQYF
TRBV3-1	TRBJ2-7	TRBD2	many	TGTGCCAGCAGCCCCGGACTAGCTTCCTACGAGCAGTACTTC	CASSPGLASYEQYF
TRBV24-1	TRBJ2-3	NA	NA	TGTGCCACCAGTCTTAGCTTACCTAGCACAGATACGCAGTATTTT	CATSLSLPSTDTQYF
TRBV6-5	TRBJ1-5	NA	NA	TGTGCCAGCAGTTACAGGGTCGGGCCCCAGCATTTT	CASSYRVGPQHF